Listed here are 32 T cell receptor beta chains from one sample, sequenced in a study of CD8 T cells in ankylosing spondylitis. TCRdb independently ran MiXCR on the 5' RACE reads; one entry per CDR3 protein. Of 150,000 to 200,000 distinct CDR3 sequences listed, approximately 12% are singletons. The source material was blood, either unsorted or a sorted T cell fraction (not recorded which). The receptor source for this set is a female donor with ankylosing spondylitis or in good health (not recorded which).

Regarding this clonotype: A much larger clone is a single base away; this may be a read error. The J gene is TRBJ2-7, the V gene TRBV10-3; 10 nucleotides line up with TRBD2. The ends lost 0 bases at V and 6 bases at J; junction bases unmatched: 11. The CDR3 contains 17 residues. Germline CDR1 and CDR2: ENHRY and SYGVKD. CDR3 sequence (DNA): TGTGCCATCAGTGAGTCGACCCTAGCGGGAGTGCCTCTCGAGCAGTACTTC. The encoded protein is CAISESTLAGVPLEQYF.

The chain recombines TRBV7-9 with TRBJ2-1; D call uncertain. V lost 11 bases, J lost 0 bases, and 14 bases lay in between. Germline V gene sequence: CDR1 SEHNR, CDR2 FQNEAQ (reference sequence). The CDR3 sequence is 14 residues long. CDR3 bases: TGTGCCGGCACCCCGACGGTCTCCTACAATGAGCAGTTCTTC. This encodes CAGTPTVSYNEQFF.

This clonotype was picked up many times. J is TRBJ1-6 and V is TRBV7-2, with D uncertain. Germline loops: CDR1 SGHTA, CDR2 FQGNSA. This CDR3 has 14 amino acids. Trimming removed 3 bases at V and 7 bases at J, with 10 bases between. Written as DNA, the CDR3 is TGTGCCAGCAGCTTGGATTATCGCAATTCACCCCTCCACTTT. This encodes CASSLDYRNSPLHF.

This clonotype was counted ten times or more. V and J are TRBV20-1 and TRBJ2-2; D is uncertain. CDR1 and CDR2 from the germline V gene are DFQATT and SNEGSKA (reference sequence). V lost 3 bases to trimming and J lost 4 bases, with 9 bases between them. The CDR3 is 13 residues long. The CDR3 is CSASELSTGELFF. The CDR3 DNA reads as TGCAGTGCTAGCGAACTTTCCACCGGGGAGCTGTTTTTT.

The J gene is TRBJ2-6, the V gene TRBV5-4; D perhaps matches TRBD2 (6 bases). The V end lost 4 bases, the J end lost 1 base, and 12 bases lay between the germline ends. Germline CDR1 and CDR2: SGHNT and YYREEE (reference sequence). This CDR3 region has 16 residues. The CDR3 sequence: CASSGGAPSGANVLTF. The CDR3 DNA follows: TGTGCCAGCAGCGGCGGGGCACCTTCTGGGGCCAACGTCCTGACTTTC.

This clonotype was detected many times. The chain joins TRBV12-3 or TRBV12-4 to TRBJ2-7; 7 bases are shared with TRBD2. This CDR3 has 12 amino acids. V dropped 6 bases and J dropped 4; count of bases not matched to a gene: 3. This chain's CDR3 is CASSAAGYEQYF. The CDR3 DNA reads as TGTGCCAGCAGCGCAGCGGGATACGAGCAGTACTTC.

This clonotype appeared many times. The chain links TRBV29-1 to TRBJ2-3, with D possibly matching TRBD1 (5 bases). The CDR3 has 13 residues. The V and J ends lost 5 bases and 3 bases respectively, with 12 bases between them. Germline lookup yields CDR1 SQVTM and CDR2 ANQGSEA. CDR3 protein: CSVPMQGTDTQYF. DNA of the CDR3: TGCAGCGTTCCTATGCAGGGTACAGATACGCAGTATTTT.

This clonotype was counted many times. The V gene is TRBV20-1, the J gene TRBJ2-4, with 9 bases that match TRBD2. J was trimmed by 0 bases and V by 0 bases; bases with no gene match: 12. Germline V CDR1 and CDR2: DFQATT, SNEGSKA (reference sequence). The CDR3 has 19 amino acids. The CDR3 sequence: CSARDLGAGGTLAKNIQYF. The CDR3 DNA reads as TGCAGTGCTAGAGATCTGGGAGCGGGGGGCACGCTAGCCAAAAACATTCAGTACTTC.

This clonotype was counted many times. The rearrangement uses TRBV9 and TRBJ1-4; D is ambiguous. The CDR3 is 12 amino acids. Germline V CDR1 and CDR2: SGDLS, YYNGEE. V was pared by 4 bases and J by 4 bases, with 5 bases between. The CDR3 DNA sequence: TGTGCCAGCAGCCCGGGTAATGAAAAACTGTTTTTT. It codes for CASSPGNEKLFF.

This clonotype was counted only a few times. V gene TRBV5-4 combines with J gene TRBJ2-3; no firm D call. From germline, CDR1 is SGHNT and CDR2 YYREEE (reference sequence). This CDR3 contains 12 residues. Between the trimmed V and J ends, which lost 3 bases and 7 bases, there was a span of 9 bases. The CDR3 coding sequence is TGTGCCAGCAGCTCGGACGAGAATACGCAGTATTTT. Encoded protein: CASSSDENTQYF.

V and J are TRBV6-1 and TRBJ2-4, with 11 bases lining up with TRBD1. This CDR3 is built from 14 residues. CDR1 MNHNS and CDR2 SASEGT come from the germline V gene. Trimming cost V 5 bases and J 9 bases; bases outside gene matches: 6. The CDR3, as DNA: TGTGCCAGCAGTCGCGGACAGGGGGCTGGCATTCAGTACTTC. Its protein is CASSRGQGAGIQYF.

Many counts were recorded for this clonotype. The DNA for the CDR3 is TGTGCCAGCAGTCCCCCAGGAGGGTTCAGCGAGCAGTACTTC. This encodes CASSPPGGFSEQYF. The genes are TRBV6-1 and TRBJ2-7; possible D gene TRBD2, 6 bases. V was cut by 5 bases and J by 6 bases, with 17 bases left in between. Germline V gene sequence: CDR1 MNHNS, CDR2 SASEGT. The CDR3 is 14 residues long.

The rearrangement joins TRBV5-5 to TRBJ2-7, with TRBD2 as a possible D gene (6 bases). V was clipped by 7 bases and J by 2 bases, with 10 bases between them. Per germline, CDR1 SGHKS and CDR2 YYEKEE (reference sequence). CDR3 length equals 12 residues. CDR3 nucleotide sequence: TGTGCCAGCGGGGAGGCACCCTACGAGCAGTACTTC. This gives the protein CASGEAPYEQYF.

There are many counts of this clonotype. The chain combines TRBV7-9 with TRBJ2-7; 8 bases align to TRBD2. CDR3 length: 16 amino acids. Germline loops: CDR1 SEHNR, CDR2 FQNEAQ (reference sequence). Trimming took 8 bases from V and 3 from J; bases not matched to a gene: 15. This chain's CDR3 is CASARSAGGEGYEQYF. The CDR3 DNA reads as TGTGCCAGCGCACGTTCCGCGGGGGGTGAGGGCTACGAGCAGTACTTC.

V and J are TRBV6-2 or TRBV6-3 and TRBJ1-1; no clear D. Germline assignment: CDR1 MNHEY and CDR2 SVGEGT. V dropped 8 bases and J dropped 2 bases, with 6 bases sitting between them. The length of the CDR3 is 11 residues. The CDR3 nucleotides are TGTGCCAGCGCGGACAACACTGAAGCTTTCTTT. It codes for CASADNTEAFF.

This clonotype was detected many times. This chain links TRBV29-1 with TRBJ2-3, with D tentatively TRBD2 (6 bases). From germline, CDR1 is SQVTM and CDR2 ANQGSEA. The length of the CDR3 is 13 residues. Trimming left V 3 bases short and J 2 bases short, with 9 bases between. This CDR3 reads CSVDGLLTDTQYF. CDR3 bases: TGCAGCGTTGACGGACTACTCACAGATACGCAGTATTTT.

This clonotype was counted many times. The rearrangement joins TRBV15 to TRBJ2-3, with D uncertain. Trimming removed 0 bases from V and 10 bases from J, with 8 bases in between. Germline CDR1 LNHNV, CDR2 YYDKDF (reference sequence). The CDR3 runs 12 residues. The CDR3 coding sequence is TGTGCCACCAGCAGAGAAATGGGGTCGCAGTATTTT. This sequence encodes CATSREMGSQYF.

This clonotype came up many times. This sequence joins TRBV2 and TRBJ1-4; the D gene is possibly TRBD1 (6 bases). V was trimmed by 2 bases and J by 7 bases, leaving 20 bases between them. Germline V gives CDR1 SNHLY, CDR2 FYNNEI. The CDR3 runs 17 residues. As DNA, the CDR3 is TGTGCCAGCAGTGAATCATTGGGGGCTACAAGGTCTGAAAAACTGTTTTTT. This translates into CASSESLGATRSEKLFF.

This clonotype was detected ten times or more. The chain recombines TRBV7-2 with TRBJ1-2; 7 nucleotides agree with TRBD1. V was clipped by 1 base and J by 8 bases; unmatched bases: 7. Germline assignment: CDR1 SGHTA and CDR2 FQGNSA. There are 14 residues in the CDR3. The CDR3 DNA reads as TGTGCCAGCAGCTTAGAAGGGGGCCTAGGGGGCTACACCTTC. The encoded protein is CASSLEGGLGGYTF.

This clonotype was detected ten times or more. The genes are TRBV7-2 and TRBJ2-2; D is unclear. Looked up from germline, CDR1 is SGHTA and CDR2 is FQGNSA. Trimming took 2 bases from V and 5 from J, leaving 6 bases between them. CDR3 size: 13 residues. CDR3 in amino acids: CASSLWGTGELFF. The CDR3, as DNA: TGTGCCAGCAGCTTATGGGGAACCGGGGAGCTGTTTTTT. Supplemented by reference TRBV7-2 and TRBJ2-2, the full variable domain reads GAGVSQSPSNKVTEKGKDVELRCDPISGHTALYWYRQSLGQGLEFLIYFQGNSAPDKSGLPSDRFSAERTGGSVSTLTIQRTQQEDSAVYLCASSLWGTGELFFGEGSRLTVL.

This clonotype was seen ten or more times. The V call is TRBV7-9, the J call TRBJ1-4, with D uncertain. Germline V gene data show CDR1 as SEHNR and CDR2 as FQNEAQ (reference sequence). Deletions cut 5 bases from V and 8 bases from J, with 12 bases between. CDR3 length equals 13 residues. DNA of the CDR3: TGTGCCAGCAGCCCCAGCTTGTTCGAAAAACTGTTTTTT. The encoded protein is CASSPSLFEKLFF.

The V call is TRBV14, the J call TRBJ2-1; the match to TRBD2 covers 12 bases. J gave up 10 bases and V 3 bases, and 4 bases lay outside the gene matches. The CDR3 totals 14 residues. Germline-derived CDR1 and CDR2 are SGHDN and FVKESK. CDR3 loop: CASSQTSGGGEQFF. In DNA, the CDR3 is TGTGCCAGCAGCCAGACTAGCGGGGGCGGGGAGCAGTTCTTC.

This clonotype was seen at least ten times. This chain connects TRBV12-3 or TRBV12-4 to TRBJ1-1; perhaps TRBD1 as D (5 bases). The CDR3 is 13 amino acids. The V and J ends lost 2 bases and 6 bases respectively, with 10 bases between them. This CDR3 is CASSLSGGAEAFF. The CDR3 DNA sequence: TGTGCCAGCAGTTTATCGGGAGGGGCTGAAGCTTTCTTT.

Points on this clonotype: This may stem from a read error, because a much larger clone lies one nucleotide away. The chain is built from TRBV28 and TRBJ2-7; D might be TRBD1 or TRBD2, each matching 5 bases. The CDR3 runs to 12 residues. Germline CDR1 reads MDHEN; CDR2 reads SYDVKM. The CDR3 DNA sequence: TGTGCCAGCAGTTTTAGGGGAGAGAGACAGTCCTTC. This gives the protein CASSFRGERQSF. Looking up the rest from reference TRBV28 and TRBJ2-7 gives the full variable domain: DVKVTQSSRYLVKRTGEKVFLECVQDMDHENMFWYRQDPGLGLRLIYFSYDVKMKEKGDIPEGYSVSREKKERFSLILESASTNQTSMYLCASSFRGERQSFGPGTRLTVT.

This clonotype was observed many times. The V and J genes are TRBV7-9 and TRBJ2-7; D not resolved. Germline V lookup: CDR1 SEHNR, CDR2 FQNEAQ (reference sequence). The V end was cut by 5 bases, the J end by 4 bases, with 18 bases between. The CDR3 loop spans 15 amino acids. For the CDR3, the DNA is TGTGCCAGCAGCCCTTTGGGTTCGAGAGCATACGAGCAGTACTTC. Amino acids: CASSPLGSRAYEQYF.

This clonotype was seen a handful of times. This chain joins TRBV3-1 and TRBJ2-7; 10 bases are shared with TRBD1. The V segment lost 4 bases and the J segment 2 bases; nucleotides outside the gene matches: 5. Per germline, CDR1 LGHDT and CDR2 YNNKEL (reference sequence). The CDR3 is made up of 15 amino acids. CDR3 in amino acids: CASSLGGTGAYEQYF. CDR3 nucleotides: TGTGCCAGCAGCCTCGGCGGGACAGGGGCCTACGAGCAGTACTTC.

This clonotype was recorded at least ten times. This chain joins TRBV5-1 and TRBJ2-7; 8 nucleotides agree with TRBD2. The V and J ends lost 3 bases and 6 bases, in that order; junction bases with no gene match: 14. CDR1 and CDR2 from the germline V gene are SGHRS and YFSETQ. The CDR3 totals 16 residues. The CDR3 DNA is TGCGCCAGCAGCTCCCAGGGTAGCGGGACCCCCTCCGAGCAGTACTTC. It translates to CASSSQGSGTPSEQYF.

This clonotype came up many times. DNA of the CDR3: TGTGCCACCAGTGAACAGGGGGCGGACACCGGGGAGCTGTTTTTT. Translation: CATSEQGADTGELFF. The J gene is TRBJ2-2, the V gene TRBV24-1; TRBD1 agrees at 9 bases. The CDR3 contains 15 residues. J was trimmed by 3 bases and V by 4 bases; bases with no gene match: 2. CDR1 is KGHDR and CDR2 is SFDVKD in the germline V gene.

In its sample, this clonotype was seen many times. The chain carries TRBV20-1 and TRBJ2-5; D tentatively reads TRBD1 or TRBD2 (5 bases each). The CDR3 extends over 14 amino acids. Trimming took off 5 bases at V and 2 bases at J, with 15 bases between the two ends. Germline V gene sequence: CDR1 DFQATT, CDR2 SNEGSKA (reference sequence). CDR3 sequence (DNA): TGCAGTGCTCGAGGGGCAGTCCCTCAAGAGACCCAGTACTTC. As protein: CSARGAVPQETQYF.

In this sample, this clonotype turned up many times. The V call is TRBV12-3 or TRBV12-4, the J call TRBJ1-2; TRBD1 aligns across 9 bases. V was clipped by 6 bases and J by 4 bases; unmatched bases: 3. The CDR3 has 13 residues. The CDR3 DNA reads as TGTGCCAGCAGATTGGGACAGGGCTATGGCTACACCTTC. Amino acid sequence: CASRLGQGYGYTF.

This clonotype was observed many times. This chain connects TRBV5-4 to TRBJ2-1, with TRBD2 matching over 12 bases. This CDR3 is 15 amino acids long. CDR1 SGHNT and CDR2 YYREEE come from the germline V gene (reference sequence). With 3 bases clipped from V and 9 bases from J, the junction kept 7 bases outside the gene matches. The chain's CDR3 is CASSSLAGGFGEQFF. CDR3 nucleotide sequence: TGTGCCAGCAGCTCGCTAGCGGGAGGGTTCGGTGAGCAGTTCTTC.

This clonotype was found many times. This rearrangement joins TRBV6-6 to TRBJ2-3, with D possibly matching TRBD1 (5 bases). V dropped 8 bases and J dropped 0 bases, with 9 bases sitting between them. Per germline, CDR1 MNHNY and CDR2 SVGAGI (reference sequence). This CDR3 has 13 residues. CDR3 DNA sequence: TGTGCCAGCCTACAGGCTAGCACAGATACGCAGTATTTT. This encodes CASLQASTDTQYF.